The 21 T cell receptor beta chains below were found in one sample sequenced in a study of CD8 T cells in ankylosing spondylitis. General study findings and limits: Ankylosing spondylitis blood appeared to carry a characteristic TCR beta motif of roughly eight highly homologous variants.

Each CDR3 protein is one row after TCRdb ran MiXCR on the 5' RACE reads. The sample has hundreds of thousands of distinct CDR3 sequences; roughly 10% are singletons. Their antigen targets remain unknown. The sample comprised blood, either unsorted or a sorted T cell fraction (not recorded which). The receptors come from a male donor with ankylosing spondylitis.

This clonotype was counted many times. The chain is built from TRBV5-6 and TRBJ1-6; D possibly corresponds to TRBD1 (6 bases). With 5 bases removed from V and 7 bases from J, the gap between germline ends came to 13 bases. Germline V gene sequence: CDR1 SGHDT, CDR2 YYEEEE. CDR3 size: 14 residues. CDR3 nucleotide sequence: TGTGCCAGCAGACAAAGGACAGCGAATTCACCCCTCCACTTT. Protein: CASRQRTANSPLHF.

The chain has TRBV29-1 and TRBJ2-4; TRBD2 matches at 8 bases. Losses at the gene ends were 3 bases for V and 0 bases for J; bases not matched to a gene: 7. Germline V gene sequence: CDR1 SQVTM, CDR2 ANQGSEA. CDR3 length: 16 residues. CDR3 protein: CSVDGGGYGAKNIQYF. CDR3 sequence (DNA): TGCAGCGTTGACGGGGGGGGGTATGGAGCCAAAAACATTCAGTACTTC. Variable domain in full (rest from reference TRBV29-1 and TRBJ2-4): SAVISQKPSRDICQRGTSLTIQCQVDSQVTMMFWYRQQPGQSLTLIATANQGSEATYESGFVIDKFPISRPNLTFSTLTVSNMSPEDSSIYLCSVDGGGYGAKNIQYFGAGTRLSVL.

CDR3 sequence: CASTRDRGFGTEAFF. The CDR3 DNA reads TGTGCCAGCACCAGGGACAGGGGGTTTGGCACTGAAGCTTTCTTT. The chain links TRBV11-1 to TRBJ1-1; 11 bases align to TRBD1. V was clipped by 7 bases and J by 4 bases; unmatched bases: 8. This CDR3 is 15 amino acids long. The germline gives CDR1 SGHAT, CDR2 FQDESV (reference sequence).

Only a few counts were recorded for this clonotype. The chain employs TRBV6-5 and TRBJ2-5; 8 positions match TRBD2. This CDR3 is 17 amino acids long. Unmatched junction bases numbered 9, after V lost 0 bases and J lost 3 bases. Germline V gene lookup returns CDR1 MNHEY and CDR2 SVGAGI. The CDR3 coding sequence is TGTGCCAGCAGTTACTCTAGGGGGACTAGACTCAAAGAGACCCAGTACTTC. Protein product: CASSYSRGTRLKETQYF.

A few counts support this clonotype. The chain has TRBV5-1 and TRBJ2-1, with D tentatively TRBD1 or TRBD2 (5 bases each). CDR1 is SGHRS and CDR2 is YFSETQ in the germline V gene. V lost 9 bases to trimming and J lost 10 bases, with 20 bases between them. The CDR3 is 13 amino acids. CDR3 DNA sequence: TGCGCCACGGGGCTGGACGCTGGCCAAGAGCAGTTCTTC. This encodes CATGLDAGQEQFF.

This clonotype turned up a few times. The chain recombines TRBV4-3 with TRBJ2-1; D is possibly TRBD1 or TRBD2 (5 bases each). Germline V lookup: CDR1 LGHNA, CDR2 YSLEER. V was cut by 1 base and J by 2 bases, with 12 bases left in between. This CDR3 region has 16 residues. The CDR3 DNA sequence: TGCGCCAGCAGCCAAGGAGGTGGGACGACCTACAATGAGCAGTTCTTC. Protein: CASSQGGGTTYNEQFF.

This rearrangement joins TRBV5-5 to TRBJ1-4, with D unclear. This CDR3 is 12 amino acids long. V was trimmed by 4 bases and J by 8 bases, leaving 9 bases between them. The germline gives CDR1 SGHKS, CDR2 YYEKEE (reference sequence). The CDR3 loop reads CASSGRTEKLFF. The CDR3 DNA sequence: TGTGCCAGCAGCGGGAGGACGGAAAAACTGTTTTTT.

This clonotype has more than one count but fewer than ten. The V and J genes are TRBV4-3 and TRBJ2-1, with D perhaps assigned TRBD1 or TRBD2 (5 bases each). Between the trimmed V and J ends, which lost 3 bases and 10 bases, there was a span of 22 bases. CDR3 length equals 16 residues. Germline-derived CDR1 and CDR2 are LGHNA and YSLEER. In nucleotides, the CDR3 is TGCGCCAGCAGCCAGACGTTAGCGCTCCATCAGGGAGAGCAGTTCTTC. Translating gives CASSQTLALHQGEQFF.

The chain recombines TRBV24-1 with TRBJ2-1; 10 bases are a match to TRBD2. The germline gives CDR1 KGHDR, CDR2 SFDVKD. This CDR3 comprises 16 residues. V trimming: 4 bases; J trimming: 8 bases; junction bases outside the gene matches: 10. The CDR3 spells CATSDSQGLAGDEQFF. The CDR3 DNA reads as TGTGCCACCAGTGACTCTCAGGGGCTAGCGGGGGATGAGCAGTTCTTC.

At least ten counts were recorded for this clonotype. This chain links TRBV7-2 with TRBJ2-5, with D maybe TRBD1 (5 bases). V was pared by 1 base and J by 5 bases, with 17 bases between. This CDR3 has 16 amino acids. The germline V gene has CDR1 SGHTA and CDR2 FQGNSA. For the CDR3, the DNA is TGTGCCAGCAGCTTAGTAGGGGTCGTTAAATTGGAGACCCAGTACTTC. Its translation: CASSLVGVVKLETQYF.

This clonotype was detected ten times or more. The DNA of the CDR3 is TGTGCCAGCAGTTACTCCGGGACAGGGAACTATGGCTACACCTTC. It is translated as CASSYSGTGNYGYTF. The chain uses TRBV6-5 and TRBJ1-2; 9 nucleotides agree with TRBD1. J gave up 2 bases and V 0 bases, and 1 base lay outside the gene matches. Germline V gene lookup returns CDR1 MNHEY and CDR2 SVGAGI. The CDR3 has 15 amino acids.

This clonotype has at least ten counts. The CDR3: CASSQGASGSYEQYF. The CDR3 coding sequence is TGTGCCAGCAGCCAAGGGGCTAGCGGTTCCTACGAGCAGTACTTC. This rearrangement joins TRBV3-1 to TRBJ2-7, with 7 bases lining up with TRBD2. J lost 1 base, V lost 1 base, and 4 bases had no gene match. Germline V gene lookup returns CDR1 LGHDT and CDR2 YNNKEL (reference sequence). CDR3 size: 15 residues.

This chain's CDR3 is CASSATSGSTTYEQYF. CDR3 bases: TGTGCCAGCAGTGCCACTAGCGGGAGTACGACCTACGAGCAGTACTTC. The chain carries TRBV28 and TRBJ2-7, with TRBD2 identical over 11 bases. The V and J ends lost 5 bases and 2 bases, in that order; junction bases with no gene match: 8. This CDR3 has 16 residues. CDR1 and CDR2 (germline): MDHEN, SYDVKM.

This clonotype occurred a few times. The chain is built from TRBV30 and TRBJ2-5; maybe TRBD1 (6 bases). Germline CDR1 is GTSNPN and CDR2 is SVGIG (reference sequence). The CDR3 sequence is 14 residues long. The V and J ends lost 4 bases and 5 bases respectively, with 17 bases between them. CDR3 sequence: CAWTTQGTWETQYF. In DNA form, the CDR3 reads TGTGCCTGGACAACACAGGGAACATGGGAGACCCAGTACTTC.

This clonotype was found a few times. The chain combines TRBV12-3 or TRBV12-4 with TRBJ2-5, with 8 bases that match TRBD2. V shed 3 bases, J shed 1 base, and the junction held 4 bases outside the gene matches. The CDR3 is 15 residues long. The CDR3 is CASSLLAGIQETQYF. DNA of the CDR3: TGTGCCAGCAGTTTGTTAGCGGGAATCCAAGAGACCCAGTACTTC.

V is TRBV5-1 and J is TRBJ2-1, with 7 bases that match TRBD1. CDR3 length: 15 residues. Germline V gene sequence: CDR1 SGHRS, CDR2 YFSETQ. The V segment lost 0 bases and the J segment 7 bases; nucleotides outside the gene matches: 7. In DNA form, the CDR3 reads TGCGCCAGCAGCTTGGACGGGGACAGTAGTAATGAGCAGTTCTTC. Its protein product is CASSLDGDSSNEQFF.

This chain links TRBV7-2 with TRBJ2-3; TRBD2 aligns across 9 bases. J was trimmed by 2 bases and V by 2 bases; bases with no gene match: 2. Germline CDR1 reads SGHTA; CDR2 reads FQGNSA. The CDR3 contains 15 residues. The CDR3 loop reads CASSLRGLATDTQYF. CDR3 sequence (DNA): TGTGCCAGCAGCTTAAGGGGACTAGCCACAGATACGCAGTATTTT.

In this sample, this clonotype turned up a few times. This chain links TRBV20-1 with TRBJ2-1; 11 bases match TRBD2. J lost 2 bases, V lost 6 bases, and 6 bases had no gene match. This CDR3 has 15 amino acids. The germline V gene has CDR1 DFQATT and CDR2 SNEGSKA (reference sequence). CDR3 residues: CSAAQTSGAYNEQFF. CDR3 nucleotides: TGCAGTGCGGCTCAGACTAGCGGGGCCTACAATGAGCAGTTCTTC.

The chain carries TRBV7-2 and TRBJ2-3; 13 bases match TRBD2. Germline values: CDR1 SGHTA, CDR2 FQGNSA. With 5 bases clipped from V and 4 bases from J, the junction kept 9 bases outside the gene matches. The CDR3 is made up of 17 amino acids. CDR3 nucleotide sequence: TGTGCCAGCAGCCGGACTAGCGGGGGCTCGGGGGCAGATACGCAGTATTTT. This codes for CASSRTSGGSGADTQYF.

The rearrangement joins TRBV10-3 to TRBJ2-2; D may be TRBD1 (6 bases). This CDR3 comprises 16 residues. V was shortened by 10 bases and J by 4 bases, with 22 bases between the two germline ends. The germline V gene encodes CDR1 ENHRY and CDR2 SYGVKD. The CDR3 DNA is TGTGCCACAGGGGCGGTACAAGGGCGGCCCACCGGGGAGCTGTTTTTT. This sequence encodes CATGAVQGRPTGELFF.

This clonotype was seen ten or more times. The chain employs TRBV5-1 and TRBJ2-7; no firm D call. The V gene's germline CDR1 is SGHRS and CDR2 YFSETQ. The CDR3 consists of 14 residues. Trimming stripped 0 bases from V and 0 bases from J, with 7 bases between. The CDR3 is CASSLEGASYEQYF. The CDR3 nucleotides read TGCGCCAGCAGCTTGGAAGGAGCCTCCTACGAGCAGTACTTC.